A single sample is the source of the 22 T cell receptor beta chains below, sequenced in a study of human T cells and chemical hapten exposure. TCRdb re-called the RACE reads with MiXCR, one entry per CDR3 protein. The table records 180,000 or so distinct CDR3 sequences, approximately 15% of them present only once. This sample's time point: patch test 1, 2 weeks after DPC sensitization. The treatment: therapeutic diphenylcyclopropenone sensitization with weekly scalp DPC. The specimen comprised whole blood, sampled in connection with sensitization to the hapten diphenylcyclopropenone (DPC). These receptors all stem from a woman in her twenties or thirties with alopecia areata. Some clones in this sample may be carry-over from other donors' samples.

This clonotype was counted a few times. The CDR3 protein is CAWIQGATEAFF. CDR3 DNA sequence: TGTGCCTGGATTCAGGGGGCCACTGAAGCTTTCTTT. The J gene is TRBJ1-1, the V gene TRBV30; 8 bases align to TRBD1. The CDR3 is 12 residues long. CDR1 GTSNPN and CDR2 SVGIG come from the germline V gene (reference sequence). Losses at the gene ends were 4 bases for V and 4 bases for J; bases not matched to a gene: 2.

This clonotype turned up a few times. The chain recombines TRBV5-6 with TRBJ1-4; D gene uncertain. CDR1 is SGHDT and CDR2 is YYEEEE in the germline V gene. This CDR3 is 14 amino acids long. V was pared by 1 base and J by 8 bases, with 12 bases between. The DNA for the CDR3 is TGTGCCAGCAGCTTGCGGGCCAGGTCGGAAAAACTGTTTTTT. This sequence encodes CASSLRARSEKLFF.

J is TRBJ2-3 and V is TRBV7-2; D is undetermined. The CDR3 contains 13 residues. Germline V lookup: CDR1 SGHTA, CDR2 FQGNSA. V was pared by 1 base and J by 1 base, with 3 bases between. CDR3: CASSLDRTDTQYF. The CDR3 DNA is TGTGCCAGCAGCTTAGACCGCACAGATACGCAGTATTTT.

This clonotype has at least ten counts. J is TRBJ1-5 and V is TRBV30, with D possibly matching TRBD1 (5 bases). This CDR3 contains 14 residues. V dropped 0 bases and J dropped 5 bases, with 11 bases sitting between them. CDR1 is GTSNPN and CDR2 is SVGIG in the germline V gene (reference sequence). The CDR3 reads CAWSVSGGYQPQHF. In nucleotides, the CDR3 is TGTGCCTGGAGTGTATCGGGGGGTTATCAGCCCCAGCATTTT.

The table lists this clonotype with a few counts. The chain combines TRBV29-1 with TRBJ2-7; no definite D call. The CDR3 is made up of 11 amino acids. The V end was cut by 7 bases, the J end by 4 bases, with 11 bases between. Per the germline V gene, CDR1 is SQVTM and CDR2 is ANQGSEA. This CDR3 reads CSARHSYEQYF. The CDR3 DNA reads TGCAGCGCACGACATTCATACGAGCAGTACTTC.

A few counts support this clonotype. This rearrangement joins TRBV29-1 to TRBJ2-7, with D perhaps TRBD1 (6 bases). CDR1 and CDR2 from the germline V gene are SQVTM and ANQGSEA. The CDR3 length is 14 residues. The germline V and J ends were trimmed by 6 bases and 7 bases, with 22 bases remaining between them. CDR3: CSVELGLPQGEQYF. In DNA, the CDR3 is TGCAGCGTCGAACTCGGGCTGCCTCAGGGGGAGCAGTACTTC.

This clonotype appeared a few times. The CDR3 protein is CASSASRGVVTGELFF. CDR3 DNA sequence: TGTGCCAGCAGCGCCAGCCGGGGGGTCGTCACCGGGGAGCTGTTTTTT. The chain combines TRBV7-3 with TRBJ2-2; 7 nucleotides align to TRBD2. Germline CDR1 is SGHTA and CDR2 is FQGTGA. The length of the CDR3 is 16 residues. The trim removed 5 bases at V and 4 bases at J, leaving 10 bases unmatched.

The chain couples TRBV18 to TRBJ2-5; D is unclear. This CDR3 comprises 12 residues. V shed 3 bases and J shed 5 bases, with 7 bases lying between them. Germline-derived CDR1 and CDR2 are KGHSH and LQKENI. In DNA form, the CDR3 reads TGTGCCAGCTCACCCTCCCTGGAGACCCAGTACTTC. It codes for CASSPSLETQYF.

The rearrangement joins TRBV6-5 to TRBJ1-1; perhaps TRBD1 as D (6 bases). Germline V CDR1 and CDR2: MNHEY, SVGAGI. There are 14 residues in the CDR3. Trimming left V 2 bases short and J 10 bases short, with 17 bases between. This CDR3 is CASSYGGGVSSAFF. The CDR3 nucleotides are TGTGCCAGCAGTTACGGTGGGGGCGTTTCTTCAGCTTTCTTT.

This clonotype has ten or more counts. The rearrangement uses TRBV5-4 and TRBJ1-2, with D possibly matching TRBD1 (5 bases). Germline CDR1 reads SGHNT; CDR2 reads YYREEE (reference sequence). The CDR3 contains 14 residues. V dropped 2 bases and J dropped 0 bases, with 8 bases sitting between them. The CDR3 spells CASSLKGSNYGYTF. CDR3 in DNA: TGTGCCAGCAGCTTAAAGGGGTCTAACTATGGCTACACCTTC.

The chain carries TRBV27 and TRBJ1-1; D ambiguous. The CDR3 loop spans 14 amino acids. CDR1 is MNHEY, CDR2 SMNVEV, per germline (reference sequence). Trimming cost V 2 bases and J 0 bases, with 7 bases left between them. DNA for the CDR3: TGTGCCAGCAGTTTACACCCTATGAACACTGAAGCTTTCTTT. Protein: CASSLHPMNTEAFF.

The V and J genes are TRBV5-5 and TRBJ2-7; 10 nucleotides align to TRBD1. The CDR3 extends over 14 amino acids. V lost 5 bases and J lost 5; bases outside the gene matches: 7. Germline CDR1 is SGHKS and CDR2 is YYEKEE (reference sequence). CDR3 sequence: CASRRDRGSNEQYF. In nucleotides, the CDR3 is TGTGCCAGCAGAAGGGACAGGGGAAGTAACGAGCAGTACTTC.

This rearrangement joins TRBV19 to TRBJ1-2; 7 nucleotides agree with TRBD1. Losses at the gene ends were 11 bases for V and 4 bases for J; bases not matched to a gene: 4. The germline V gene encodes CDR1 LNHDA and CDR2 SQIVND (reference sequence). This CDR3 is 11 amino acids long. CDR3 nucleotide sequence: TGTGCCGTGGGGACAGTCTATGGCTACACCTTC. Translation gives CAVGTVYGYTF. The full variable domain, in which reference TRBV19 and TRBJ1-2 provide the parts outside the CDR3, is DGGITQSPKYLFRKEGQNVTLSCEQNLNHDAMYWYRQDPGQGLRLIYYSQIVNDFQKGDIAEGYSVSREKKESFPLTVTSAQKNPTAFYLCAVGTVYGYTFGSGTRLTVV.

The chain couples TRBV29-1 to TRBJ2-1, with TRBD2 matching 7 bases. The J segment lost 6 bases and the V segment lost 4 bases, leaving 9 bases of the junction unmatched. The germline V gene has CDR1 SQVTM and CDR2 ANQGSEA. CDR3 length: 14 amino acids. The chain's CDR3 is CSVGTGGGSNEQFF. CDR3 sequence (DNA): TGCAGCGTTGGTACTGGCGGGGGAAGCAATGAGCAGTTCTTC.

The rearrangement links TRBV15 to TRBJ2-2; 9 bases match TRBD2. This CDR3 comprises 16 residues. CDR1 is LNHNV and CDR2 is YYDKDF in the germline V gene (reference sequence). With 3 bases clipped from V and 3 bases from J, the junction kept 5 bases outside the gene matches. CDR3 sequence reads: CATSSSGSRHTGELFF. The DNA of the CDR3 is TGTGCCACCAGCAGTAGCGGGAGTAGGCACACCGGGGAGCTGTTTTTT.

This rearrangement joins TRBV7-2 to TRBJ1-4; 9 bases fit TRBD1. V was pared by 5 bases and J by 8 bases, with 6 bases of the junction left unmatched. Germline V gene sequence: CDR1 SGHTA, CDR2 FQGNSA. CDR3 length equals 14 residues. The CDR3 loop is CASSRDRGYEKLFF. CDR3 nucleotide sequence: TGTGCCAGCAGCCGAGACAGGGGGTACGAAAAACTGTTTTTT. The complete variable domain, with remaining parts taken from reference TRBV7-2 and TRBJ1-4, reads GAGVSQSPSNKVTEKGKDVELRCDPISGHTALYWYRQSLGQGLEFLIYFQGNSAPDKSGLPSDRFSAERTGGSVSTLTIQRTQQEDSAVYLCASSRDRGYEKLFFGSGTQLSVL.

This clonotype appeared a few times. The V call is TRBV2, the J call TRBJ2-2; no definite D call. This CDR3 spans 13 amino acids. Per the germline V gene, CDR1 is SNHLY and CDR2 is FYNNEI. V lost 7 bases to trimming and J lost 3 bases, with 9 bases between them. The CDR3, as DNA: TGTGCCAGCAATATCCGGGACACCGGGGAGCTGTTTTTT. Its protein product is CASNIRDTGELFF.

This clonotype was seen at least ten times. The J gene is TRBJ1-1, the V gene TRBV29-1, with 7 positions matching TRBD1. Germline values: CDR1 SQVTM, CDR2 ANQGSEA. The CDR3 loop spans 14 amino acids. Losses at the gene ends were 5 bases for V and 4 bases for J; bases not matched to a gene: 10. The CDR3 loop reads CSVTEGAGSTEAFF. DNA for the CDR3: TGCAGCGTTACCGAGGGGGCAGGGAGCACTGAAGCTTTCTTT.

This clonotype was found many times. The V call is TRBV29-1, the J call TRBJ1-1; D perhaps matches TRBD1 (5 bases). The germline V and J ends were trimmed by 6 bases and 0 bases, with 8 bases remaining between them. The CDR3 has 12 residues. Germline V gene sequence: CDR1 SQVTM, CDR2 ANQGSEA. CDR3 residues: CSVRTLNTEAFF. CDR3 nucleotides: TGCAGCGTAAGGACACTGAACACTGAAGCTTTCTTT.

This clonotype occurred a few times. The chain is built from TRBV6-2 or TRBV6-3 and TRBJ1-1, with D tentatively TRBD1 (5 bases). Germline V lookup: CDR1 MNHEY, CDR2 SVGEGT. The CDR3 consists of 13 residues. V lost 8 bases, J lost 3 bases, and 13 bases lay in between. Written as DNA, the CDR3 is TGTGCCAGCGTAAACAGGAGGGACACTGAAGCTTTCTTT. This gives the protein CASVNRRDTEAFF.

This clonotype appeared many times. V is TRBV6-5 and J is TRBJ1-1, with D unresolved. The CDR3 extends over 13 amino acids. V lost 2 bases and J 1 base, leaving 5 bases between the germline ends. Looked up from germline, CDR1 is MNHEY and CDR2 is SVGAGI. CDR3 protein: CASSYGRNTEAFF. CDR3 nucleotide sequence: TGTGCCAGCAGTTACGGCAGGAACACTGAAGCTTTCTTT.

V and J are TRBV6-2 or TRBV6-3 and TRBJ1-2; D gene unclear. The V gene's germline CDR1 is MNHEY and CDR2 SVGEGT. Trimming shortened V by 6 bases and J by 4 bases, and 12 bases separated the two germline ends. The CDR3 has 13 residues. The CDR3 nucleotides read TGTGCCAGCAGCTACAGTGCTCTCTATGGCTACACCTTC. The encoded protein is CASSYSALYGYTF.